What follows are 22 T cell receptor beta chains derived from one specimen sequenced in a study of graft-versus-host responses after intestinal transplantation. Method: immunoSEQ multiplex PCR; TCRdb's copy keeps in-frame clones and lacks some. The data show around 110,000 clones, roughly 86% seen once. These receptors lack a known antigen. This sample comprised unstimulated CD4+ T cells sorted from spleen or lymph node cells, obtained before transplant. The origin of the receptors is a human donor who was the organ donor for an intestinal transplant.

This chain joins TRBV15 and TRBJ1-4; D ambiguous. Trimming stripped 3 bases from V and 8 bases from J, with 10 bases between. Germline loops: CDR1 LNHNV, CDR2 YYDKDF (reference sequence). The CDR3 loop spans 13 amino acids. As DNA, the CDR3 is TGTGCCACCAGCAGGGACTTGAGGGAAAAACTGTTTTTT. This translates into CATSRDLREKLFF.

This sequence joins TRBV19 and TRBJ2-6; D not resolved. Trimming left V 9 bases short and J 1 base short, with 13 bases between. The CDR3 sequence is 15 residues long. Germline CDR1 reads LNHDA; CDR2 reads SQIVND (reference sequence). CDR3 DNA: TGTGCCAGCCACCCGTGGCGTTCTGGGGCCAACGTCCTGACTTTC. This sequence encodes CASHPWRSGANVLTF.

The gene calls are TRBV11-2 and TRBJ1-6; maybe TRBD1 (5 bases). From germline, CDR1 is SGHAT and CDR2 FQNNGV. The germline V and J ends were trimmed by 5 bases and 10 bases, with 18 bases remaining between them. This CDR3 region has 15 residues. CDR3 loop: CASSHRTSTGSPLHF. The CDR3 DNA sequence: TGTGCCAGCAGCCACAGGACCTCCACGGGATCACCCCTCCACTTT.

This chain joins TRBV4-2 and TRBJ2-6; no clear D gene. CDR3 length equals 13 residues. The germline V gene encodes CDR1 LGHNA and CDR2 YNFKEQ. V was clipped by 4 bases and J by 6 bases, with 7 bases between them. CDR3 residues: CASSRSPANVLTF. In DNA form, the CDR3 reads TGTGCCAGCAGCCGCAGCCCGGCCAACGTCCTGACTTTC.

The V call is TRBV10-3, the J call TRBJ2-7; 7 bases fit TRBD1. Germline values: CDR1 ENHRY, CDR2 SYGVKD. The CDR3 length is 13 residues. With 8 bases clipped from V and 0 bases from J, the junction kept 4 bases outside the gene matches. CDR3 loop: CAICRDSSYEQYF. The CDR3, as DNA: TGTGCCATCTGCCGGGACAGCTCCTACGAGCAGTACTTC.

The chain's CDR3 is CASSEWTSGRYEQYF. CDR3 DNA sequence: TGTGCCAGCAGTGAGTGGACTAGCGGGAGATACGAGCAGTACTTC. The chain recombines TRBV2 with TRBJ2-7, with TRBD2 identical over 13 bases. Germline V gives CDR1 SNHLY, CDR2 FYNNEI. The ends lost 3 bases at V and 4 bases at J; junction bases unmatched: 3. This CDR3 has 15 amino acids.

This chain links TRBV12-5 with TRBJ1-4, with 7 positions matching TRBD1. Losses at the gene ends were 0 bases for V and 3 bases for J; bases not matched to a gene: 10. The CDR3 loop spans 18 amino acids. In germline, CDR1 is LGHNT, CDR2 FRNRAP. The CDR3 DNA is TGTGCTAGTGGTTTGGTCCGAGACGGGACAGCCTCTAATGAAAAACTGTTTTTT. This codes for CASGLVRDGTASNEKLFF.

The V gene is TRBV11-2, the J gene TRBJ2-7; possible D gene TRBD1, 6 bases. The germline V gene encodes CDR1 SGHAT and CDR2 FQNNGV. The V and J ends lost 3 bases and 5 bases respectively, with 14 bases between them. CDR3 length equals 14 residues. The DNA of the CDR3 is TGTGCCAGCAGCTTCCGTGACAGGCTGAACGAGCAGTACTTC. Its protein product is CASSFRDRLNEQYF.

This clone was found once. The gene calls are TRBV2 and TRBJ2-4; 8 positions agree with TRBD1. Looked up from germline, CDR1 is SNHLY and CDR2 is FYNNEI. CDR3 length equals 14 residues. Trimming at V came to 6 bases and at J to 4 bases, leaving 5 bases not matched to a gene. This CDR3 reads CASRVQGGKNIQYF. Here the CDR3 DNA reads TGTGCCAGCAGGGTACAGGGGGGAAAAAACATTCAGTACTTC.

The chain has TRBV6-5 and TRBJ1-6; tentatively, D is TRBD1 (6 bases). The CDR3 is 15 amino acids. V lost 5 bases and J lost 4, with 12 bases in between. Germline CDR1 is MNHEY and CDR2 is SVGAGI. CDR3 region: CASSGRTEYNSPLHF. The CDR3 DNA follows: TGTGCCAGCAGTGGTAGGACAGAATATAATTCACCCCTCCACTTT.

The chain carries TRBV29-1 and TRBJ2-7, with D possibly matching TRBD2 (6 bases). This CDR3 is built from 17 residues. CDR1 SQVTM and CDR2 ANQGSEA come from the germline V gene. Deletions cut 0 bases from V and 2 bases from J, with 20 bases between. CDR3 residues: CSVEDTQGGTNAYEQYF. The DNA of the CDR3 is TGCAGCGTTGAAGATACGCAGGGAGGTACCAATGCCTACGAGCAGTACTTC.

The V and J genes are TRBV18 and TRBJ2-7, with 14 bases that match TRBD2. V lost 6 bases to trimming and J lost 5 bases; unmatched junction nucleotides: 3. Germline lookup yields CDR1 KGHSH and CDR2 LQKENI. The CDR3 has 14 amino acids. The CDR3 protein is CASSPTSGRDEQYF. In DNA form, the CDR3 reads TGTGCCAGCTCCCCGACTAGCGGGAGGGACGAGCAGTACTTC.

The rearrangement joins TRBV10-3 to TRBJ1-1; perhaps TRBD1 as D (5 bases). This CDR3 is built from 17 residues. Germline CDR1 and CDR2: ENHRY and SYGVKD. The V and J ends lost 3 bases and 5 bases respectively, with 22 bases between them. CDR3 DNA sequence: TGTGCCATCAGTGACCGACCGCGGGTAGGGGTTAGGACTGAAGCTTTCTTT. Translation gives CAISDRPRVGVRTEAFF.

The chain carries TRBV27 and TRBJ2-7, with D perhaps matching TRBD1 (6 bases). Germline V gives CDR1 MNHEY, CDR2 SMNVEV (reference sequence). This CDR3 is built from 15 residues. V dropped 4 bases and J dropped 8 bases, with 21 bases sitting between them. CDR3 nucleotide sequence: TGTGCCAGCAGTTCCTGGGACACCCTCGGTTACCAGCAGTACTTC. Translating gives CASSSWDTLGYQQYF.

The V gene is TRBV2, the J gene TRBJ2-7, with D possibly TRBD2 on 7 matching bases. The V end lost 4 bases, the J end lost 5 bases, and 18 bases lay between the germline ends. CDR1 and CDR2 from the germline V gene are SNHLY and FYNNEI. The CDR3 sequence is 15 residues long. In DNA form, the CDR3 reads TGTGCCAGCAGTGGCCCCGGGGGGCTAAGGGACGAGCAGTACTTC. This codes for CASSGPGGLRDEQYF.

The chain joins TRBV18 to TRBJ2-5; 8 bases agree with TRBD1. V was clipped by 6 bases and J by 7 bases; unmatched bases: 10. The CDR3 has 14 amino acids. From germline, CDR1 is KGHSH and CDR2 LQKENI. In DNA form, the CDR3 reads TGTGCCAGCTCCCCCGACAGGGGATTTACGACCCAGTACTTC. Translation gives CASSPDRGFTTQYF.

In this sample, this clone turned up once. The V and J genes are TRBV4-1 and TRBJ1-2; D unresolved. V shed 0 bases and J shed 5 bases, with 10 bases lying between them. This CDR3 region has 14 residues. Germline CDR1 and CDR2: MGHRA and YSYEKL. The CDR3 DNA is TGCGCCAGCAGCCAAGATGTGATTATATATGGCTACACCTTC. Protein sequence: CASSQDVIIYGYTF.

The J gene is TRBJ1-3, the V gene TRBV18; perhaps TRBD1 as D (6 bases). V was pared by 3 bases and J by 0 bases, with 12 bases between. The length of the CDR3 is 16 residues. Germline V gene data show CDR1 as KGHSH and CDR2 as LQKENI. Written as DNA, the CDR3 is TGTGCCAGCTCACCGCGAGGACAGCTCTCTGGAAACACCATATATTTT. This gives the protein CASSPRGQLSGNTIYF.

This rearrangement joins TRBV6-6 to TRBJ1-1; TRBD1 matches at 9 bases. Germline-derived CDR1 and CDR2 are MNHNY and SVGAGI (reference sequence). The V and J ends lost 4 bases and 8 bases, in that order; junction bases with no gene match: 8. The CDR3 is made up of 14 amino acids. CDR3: CASSFIITGGEAFF. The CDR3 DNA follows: TGTGCCAGCAGTTTTATAATTACAGGGGGCGAAGCTTTCTTT.

The CDR3 here is CASSVRGYPGELFF. The DNA for the CDR3 is TGTGCCAGCAGTGTCCGGGGGTATCCCGGGGAGCTGTTTTTT. V gene TRBV25-1 combines with J gene TRBJ2-2, with TRBD2 as a possible D gene (6 bases). Germline V CDR1 and CDR2: MGHDK, SYGVNS. The V end lost 4 bases, the J end lost 6 bases, and 12 bases lay between the germline ends. This CDR3 is built from 14 residues.

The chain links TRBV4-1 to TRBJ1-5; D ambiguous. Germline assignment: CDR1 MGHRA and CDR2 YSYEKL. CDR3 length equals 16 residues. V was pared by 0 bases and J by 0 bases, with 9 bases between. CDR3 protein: CASSQEPGYSNQPQHF. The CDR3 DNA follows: TGCGCCAGCAGCCAAGAACCGGGATATAGCAATCAGCCCCAGCATTTT.

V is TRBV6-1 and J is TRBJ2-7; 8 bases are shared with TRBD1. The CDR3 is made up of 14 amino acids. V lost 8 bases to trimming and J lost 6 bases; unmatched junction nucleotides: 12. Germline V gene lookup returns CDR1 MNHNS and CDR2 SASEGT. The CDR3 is CASRVGQGGGEQYF. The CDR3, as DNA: TGTGCCAGCCGCGTCGGACAGGGAGGCGGCGAGCAGTACTTC.